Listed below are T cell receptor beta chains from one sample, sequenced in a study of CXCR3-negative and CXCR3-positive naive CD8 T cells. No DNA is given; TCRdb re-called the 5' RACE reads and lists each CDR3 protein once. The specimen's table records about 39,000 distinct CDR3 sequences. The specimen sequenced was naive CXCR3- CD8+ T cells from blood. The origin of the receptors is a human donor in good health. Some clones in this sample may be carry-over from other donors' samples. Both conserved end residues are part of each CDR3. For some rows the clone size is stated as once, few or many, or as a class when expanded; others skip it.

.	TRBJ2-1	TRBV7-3	CASSLTFLAGGLLDEQFF
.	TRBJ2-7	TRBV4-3	CASSQEVTYEQYF
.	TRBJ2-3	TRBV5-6	CASSLIRGTDTQYF
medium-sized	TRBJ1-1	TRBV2	CASRSGGYTEAFF
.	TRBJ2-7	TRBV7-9	CATGTGPSYEQYF
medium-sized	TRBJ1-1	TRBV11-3	CASSLRPSTEAFF
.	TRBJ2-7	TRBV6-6	CASSDSPGRSSYEQYF
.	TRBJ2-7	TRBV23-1	CASSQSEQGSGPYEQYF
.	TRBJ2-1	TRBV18	CASSPGEPGSSYNEQFF
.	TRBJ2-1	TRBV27	CASTPGGGVGDEQFF
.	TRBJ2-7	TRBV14	CASSQNREGKDEQYF
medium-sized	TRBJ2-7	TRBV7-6	CASSLSGGAYEQYF
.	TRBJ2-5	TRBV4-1	CASSQGGSWQETQYF
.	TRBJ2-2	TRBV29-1	CSSGDGNTGELFF
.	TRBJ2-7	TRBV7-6	CASSRDSSYEQYF
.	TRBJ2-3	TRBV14	CASSQQKPAGPLSTDTQYF
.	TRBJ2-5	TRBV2	CASIRGPGAQETQYF
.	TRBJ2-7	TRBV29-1	CSVLGPSYEQYF
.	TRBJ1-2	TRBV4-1	CASSQDRHAAPYGYTF
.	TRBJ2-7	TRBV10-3	CAINDETAYEQYF
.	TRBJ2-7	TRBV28	CASSSPNRDEQYF
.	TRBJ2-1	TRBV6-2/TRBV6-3	CASSPGTSGGDNEQFF
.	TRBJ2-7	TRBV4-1	CASSQERRASYEQYF
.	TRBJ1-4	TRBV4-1	CASSPRDRGLANEKLFF
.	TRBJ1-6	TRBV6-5	CASSYRTISSPLHF
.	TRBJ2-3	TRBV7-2	CASSLLGGGRTDTQYF
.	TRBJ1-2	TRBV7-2	CASSLVGTGLYGYTF
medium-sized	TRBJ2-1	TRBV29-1	CSVEEPANEQFF
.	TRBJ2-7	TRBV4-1	CASSPWTGGYEQYF
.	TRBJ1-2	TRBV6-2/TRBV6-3	CASSYQAARNGYTF
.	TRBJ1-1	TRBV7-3	CASRPQGATEAFF
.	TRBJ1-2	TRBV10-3	CAISAPGTGHGYTF
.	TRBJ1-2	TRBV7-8	CASSLSFSVNSYGYTF
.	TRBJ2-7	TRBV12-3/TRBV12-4	CASSPTRSTYEQYF
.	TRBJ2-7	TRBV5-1	CASSLEGTDYEQYF
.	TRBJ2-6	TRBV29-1	CSVEGLSGANVLTF
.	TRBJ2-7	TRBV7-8	CASSLAVPREQYF
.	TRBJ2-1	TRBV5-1	CASSLSSSGYNEQFF
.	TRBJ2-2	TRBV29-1	CSELSDTGELFF
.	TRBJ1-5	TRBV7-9	CASSKQGGNQPQHF
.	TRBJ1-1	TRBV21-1	CASSSLGTENTEAFF
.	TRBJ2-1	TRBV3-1	CASSQPGQGVDNEQFF
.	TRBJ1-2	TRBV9	CASSATSSYTF
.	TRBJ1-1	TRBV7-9	CASSLIPSDTEAFF
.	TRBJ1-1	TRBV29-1	CSAPFPSEAFF
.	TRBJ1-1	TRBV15	CATSGSRGSTEAFF
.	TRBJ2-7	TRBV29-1	CSAVGVGGPTYYEQYF
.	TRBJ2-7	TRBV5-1	CASSSRQGMNEQYF
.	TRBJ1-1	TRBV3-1	CASSTTGQQGSEAFF
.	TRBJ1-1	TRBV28	CASSLSGGGGYGTEAFF
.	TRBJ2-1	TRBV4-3	CASSQDRGSVDEQFF
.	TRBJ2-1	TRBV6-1	CASSTASGGGNEQFF
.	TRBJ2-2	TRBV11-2	CASSFPRQGGREDTGELFF
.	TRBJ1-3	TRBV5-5	CASSLADLSGNTIYF
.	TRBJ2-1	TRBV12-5	CASGLWTGYDEQFF
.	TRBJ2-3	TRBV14	CASSQDVLAGNTDTQYF
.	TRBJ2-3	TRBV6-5	CASHRGSEDTQYF
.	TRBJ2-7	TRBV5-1	CASSYGTGGLEQYF